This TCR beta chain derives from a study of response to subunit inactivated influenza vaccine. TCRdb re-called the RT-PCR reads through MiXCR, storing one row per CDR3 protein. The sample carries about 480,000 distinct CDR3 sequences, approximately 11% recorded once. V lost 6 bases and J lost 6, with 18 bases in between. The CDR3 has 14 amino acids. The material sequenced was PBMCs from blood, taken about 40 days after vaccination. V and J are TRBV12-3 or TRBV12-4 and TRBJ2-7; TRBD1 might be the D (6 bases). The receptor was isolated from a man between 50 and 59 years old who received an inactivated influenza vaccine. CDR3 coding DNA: TGTGCCAGCAGCTCTCAGACAGGAGGTGCCGAGCAGTACTTC. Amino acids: CASSSQTGGAEQYF.